Listed here are 29 T cell receptor beta chains from one sample, sequenced in a study of CD8+CD57+ T cells in acquired aplastic anemia. TCR beta VDJ and CDR3 profiling used genomic DNA as template. TCRdb reprocessed the reads with MiXCR, giving one entry per CDR3 protein. Among hundreds of thousands of distinct CDR3 sequences listed, under 40% were seen once. By flow cytometry, patients selected for sequencing had shown an expansion of CD8+CD57+ cells. The specimen was sorted CD4+, CD8+, or CD8+CD57+ T cells (not recorded which) from PBMCs. The receptors were sampled from a human donor with aplastic anemia.

This clonotype was recorded many times. V and J are TRBV14 and TRBJ1-2; 12 nucleotides line up with TRBD1. This CDR3 region has 18 residues. The trim removed 4 bases at V and 3 bases at J, leaving 12 bases unmatched. CDR1 is SGHDN, CDR2 FVKESK, per germline. This chain's CDR3 is CASSPHKGQGAIYYGYTF. The CDR3 DNA sequence: TGTGCCAGCAGCCCGCACAAGGGACAGGGGGCGATTTACTATGGCTACACCTTC.

A note on this clonotype: Likely a read error: the CDR3 ends without its conserved phenylalanine or tryptophan. The rearrangement joins TRBV7-9 to TRBJ2-7, with 8 bases aligning to TRBD1. Germline-derived CDR1 and CDR2 are SEHNR and FQNEAQ (reference sequence). CDR3 length equals 15 residues. The CDR3 DNA reads TGCGCCAGCAGCTCCAGGGGGCGGCCAGCCTACGAGCAGTACCTC. Translation: CASSSRGRPAYEQYL.

The sample holds a few counts of this clonotype. The rearrangement uses TRBV20-1 and TRBJ2-4; 8 bases fit TRBD2. Trimming took 0 bases from V and 5 from J; bases not matched to a gene: 6. This CDR3 is built from 15 residues. The V gene's germline CDR1 is DFQATT and CDR2 SNEGSKA (reference sequence). The CDR3 reads CSARDPRGVQNIQYF. Here the CDR3 DNA reads TGCAGTGCTAGAGATCCGCGGGGGGTCCAAAACATTCAGTACTTC.

This clonotype has more than one count but fewer than ten. The rearrangement joins TRBV5-6 to TRBJ2-3; tentative D call: TRBD2 (6 bases). Germline V lookup: CDR1 SGHDT, CDR2 YYEEEE. The CDR3 length is 16 residues. V was trimmed by 0 bases and J by 6 bases, leaving 17 bases between them. CDR3: CASSLEVLALPDTQYF. The CDR3 coding sequence is TGTGCCAGCAGCTTGGAGGTACTAGCTCTGCCCGATACGCAGTATTTT.

In its sample, this clonotype was seen a few times. The CDR3 here is CASSLGQGSQPQHF. The CDR3 DNA follows: TGTGCCAGCAGCCTGGGACAGGGAAGTCAGCCCCAGCATTTT. The V gene is TRBV6-1, the J gene TRBJ1-5, with 9 bases lining up with TRBD1. Trimming took 6 bases from V and 6 from J; bases not matched to a gene: 6. The CDR3 spans 14 residues. Germline-derived CDR1 and CDR2 are MNHNS and SASEGT.

CDR3 sequence reads: CATSRVAGGGPMMFF. The CDR3 DNA reads as TGTGCCACCAGCAGAGTTGCAGGGGGAGGGCCGATGATGTTTTTT. The genes are TRBV15 and TRBJ2-2; tentatively, D is TRBD1 or TRBD2 (7 bases each). This CDR3 region has 15 residues. V was cut by 1 base and J by 15 bases, with 21 bases left in between. Germline loops: CDR1 LNHNV, CDR2 YYDKDF (reference sequence). The whole variable domain, remainder taken from reference TRBV15 and TRBJ2-2, is DAMVIQNPRYQVTQFGKPVTLSCSQTLNHNVMYWYQQKSSQAPKLLFHYYDKDFNNEADTPDNFQSRRPNTSFCFLDIRSPGLGDTAMYLCATSRVAGGGPMMFFGEGSRLTVL.

The V and J genes are TRBV5-1 and TRBJ2-5; 7 nucleotides match TRBD2. The length of the CDR3 is 15 residues. Germline CDR1 SGHRS, CDR2 YFSETQ. Trimming removed 0 bases from V and 3 bases from J; junction bases left unmatched: 5. CDR3 region: CASSLASSGEETQYF. CDR3 nucleotide sequence: TGCGCCAGCAGCTTGGCGTCTAGCGGTGAAGAGACCCAGTACTTC.

CDR3 in amino acids: CASSPPEGQETQYF. CDR3 nucleotides: TGTGCCAGCAGTCCCCCGGAGGGCCAAGAGACCCAGTACTTC. The rearrangement uses TRBV11-1 and TRBJ2-5; possible D gene TRBD2, 6 bases. The CDR3 is 14 amino acids. V gave up 6 bases and J gave up 1 base, with 12 bases separating them. Germline V gene lookup returns CDR1 SGHAT and CDR2 FQDESV (reference sequence).

In this sample, this clonotype turned up once. The J gene is TRBJ1-1, the V gene TRBV18; D might be TRBD1 (6 bases). The CDR3 loop spans 15 amino acids. From germline, CDR1 is KGHSH and CDR2 LQKENI. V was trimmed by 1 base and J by 5 bases, leaving 14 bases between them. This chain's CDR3 is CASSPRAGGQTEAFF. CDR3 coding DNA: TGTGCCAGCTCACCACGGGCCGGGGGGCAGACTGAAGCTTTCTTT.

The CDR3 loop is CASSQDLTSNQPQHF. For the CDR3, the DNA is TGCGCCAGCAGCCAAGATTTGACAAGCAATCAGCCCCAGCATTTT. This chain connects TRBV4-1 to TRBJ1-5; D not certain. V lost 0 bases to trimming and J lost 1 base, with 7 bases between them. The CDR3 loop spans 15 amino acids. Germline values: CDR1 MGHRA, CDR2 YSYEKL.

This clonotype was seen ten or more times. The rearrangement uses TRBV19 and TRBJ2-7, with 8 positions matching TRBD1. This CDR3 comprises 14 residues. The junction had 5 bases not matched to a gene; V was cut back by 5 bases and J by 2 bases. Germline V gives CDR1 LNHDA, CDR2 SQIVND (reference sequence). The CDR3 region has the DNA TGTGCCAGTAGTCCAGGGGGCGGAACCTACGAGCAGTACTTC. This gives the protein CASSPGGGTYEQYF.

This chain connects TRBV4-2 to TRBJ2-7; a possible D gene is TRBD1 (5 bases). V was shortened by 4 bases and J by 3 bases, with 25 bases between the two germline ends. Germline CDR1 reads LGHNA; CDR2 reads YNFKEQ. The CDR3 has 18 residues. The CDR3 reads CASSLKHPRLTAVYEQYF. The CDR3 DNA is TGTGCCAGCAGCCTAAAACATCCGCGGCTGACAGCAGTCTACGAGCAGTACTTC.

V and J are TRBV25-1 and TRBJ1-2; maybe TRBD1 (5 bases). The length of the CDR3 is 15 residues. Trimming removed 5 bases from V and 6 bases from J, with 19 bases in between. The germline gives CDR1 MGHDK, CDR2 SYGVNS. As DNA, the CDR3 is TGTGCCAGCAGTTTGACGGGGGGACGGGGTAATGGCTACACCTTC. Translating gives CASSLTGGRGNGYTF.

The J gene is TRBJ2-7, the V gene TRBV5-1, with a possible D match to TRBD2 (6 bases). The V gene's germline CDR1 is SGHRS and CDR2 YFSETQ. The germline V and J ends were trimmed by 1 base and 2 bases, with 16 bases remaining between them. This CDR3 has 16 residues. CDR3 sequence: CASSLSLIGGAYEQYF. CDR3 nucleotides: TGCGCCAGCAGCTTGAGTCTAATCGGAGGGGCCTACGAGCAGTACTTC.

The rearrangement uses TRBV18 and TRBJ1-2; no definite D call. Trimming pared 1 base from V and 6 bases from J, leaving 3 bases between. CDR1 and CDR2 from the germline V gene are KGHSH and LQKENI. CDR3 length: 11 amino acids. The chain's CDR3 is CASSPLDGYTF. The CDR3, as DNA: TGTGCCAGCTCACCACTCGATGGCTACACCTTC.

The J gene is TRBJ2-1, the V gene TRBV13, with 8 nucleotides matching TRBD2. V shed 5 bases, J shed 7 bases, and the junction held 10 bases outside the gene matches. Germline assignment: CDR1 PRHDT and CDR2 FYEKMQ (reference sequence). The CDR3 extends over 15 amino acids. The CDR3 loop reads CASSRTSLSSNEQFF. The CDR3 DNA follows: TGTGCCAGCAGCCGGACTAGCCTCTCCTCAAATGAGCAGTTCTTC.

CDR3 DNA sequence: TGTGCCAGCAGCCAAGGGTTTCACTATGGCTACACCTTC. It encodes CASSQGFHYGYTF. The chain couples TRBV3-1 to TRBJ1-2; the D is unclear. Looked up from germline, CDR1 is LGHDT and CDR2 is YNNKEL (reference sequence). V shed 1 base and J shed 3 bases, with 6 bases lying between them. The CDR3 is 13 amino acids.

This clonotype was observed many times. V gene TRBV6-5 combines with J gene TRBJ2-7, with D hard to call. Germline V gene lookup returns CDR1 MNHEY and CDR2 SVGAGI. The CDR3 runs 13 residues. The DNA of the CDR3 is TGTGCTTGTGGGTCTGGCGTTACCTACGAGCAGTACTTC. It encodes CACGSGVTYEQYF.

This clonotype was seen more than once but under ten times. The chain joins TRBV10-2 to TRBJ1-3, with a possible D match to TRBD1 (5 bases). V was pared by 8 bases and J by 16 bases, with 15 bases between. Germline lookup yields CDR1 WSHSY and CDR2 SAAADI. CDR3 size: 10 residues. CDR3 loop: CASRRHRWYF. The CDR3, as DNA: TGCGCCAGCCGGCGGCACAGGTGGTATTTT.

The rearrangement uses TRBV5-1 and TRBJ1-1; weak D call: TRBD1 (6 bases). The ends were cut back, 0 bases at V and 3 bases at J, with 12 bases in the middle. CDR3 length: 15 residues. Per the germline V gene, CDR1 is SGHRS and CDR2 is YFSETQ. DNA for the CDR3: TGCGCCAGCAGCTTGGGAGCGGGGGCGTACACTGAAGCTTTCTTT. Amino acid sequence: CASSLGAGAYTEAFF.

The chain is built from TRBV29-1 and TRBJ1-2, with D possibly TRBD1 on 5 matching bases. The V and J ends lost 3 bases and 9 bases respectively, with 14 bases between them. The germline V gene encodes CDR1 SQVTM and CDR2 ANQGSEA. The CDR3 is 12 amino acids. As DNA, the CDR3 is TGCAGCGTTGAGGGGGAGCCCTACAGCTACACCTTC. Residues: CSVEGEPYSYTF.

This clonotype was counted a few times. The CDR3 loop is CASSLAGRGRGEQFF. The CDR3, as DNA: TGCGCCAGCAGCTTGGCCGGGAGGGGAAGGGGTGAGCAGTTCTTC. The chain employs TRBV5-1 and TRBJ2-1; 8 bases are a match to TRBD2. After removal of 0 bases from V and 9 bases from J, the junction contained 8 bases not matched to a gene. CDR3 length equals 15 residues. CDR1 is SGHRS and CDR2 is YFSETQ in the germline V gene.

The chain uses TRBV15 and TRBJ1-2, with D hard to call. CDR1 is LNHNV and CDR2 is YYDKDF in the germline V gene (reference sequence). CDR3 length: 15 residues. Trimming pared 5 bases from V and 0 bases from J, leaving 13 bases between. Here the CDR3 DNA reads TGTGCCACCAGCGGACGTAGCGGGGCTAACTATGGCTACACCTTC. Its protein is CATSGRSGANYGYTF. Filled out from reference TRBV15 and TRBJ1-2, the complete variable domain reads DAMVIQNPRYQVTQFGKPVTLSCSQTLNHNVMYWYQQKSSQAPKLLFHYYDKDFNNEADTPDNFQSRRPNTSFCFLDIRSPGLGDTAMYLCATSGRSGANYGYTFGSGTRLTVV.

The chain uses TRBV14 and TRBJ2-1; no clear D. This CDR3 has 13 amino acids. CDR1 is SGHDN and CDR2 is FVKESK in the germline V gene. The V gene lost 5 bases and the J gene lost 2 bases, with 7 bases spanning the gap. CDR3 sequence reads: CASSRAAYNEQFF. In nucleotides, the CDR3 is TGTGCCAGCAGCAGGGCAGCCTACAATGAGCAGTTCTTC. Full variable domain (remainder filled in from reference TRBV14 and TRBJ2-1): EAGVTQFPSHSVIEKGQTVTLRCDPISGHDNLYWYRRVMGKEIKFLLHFVKESKQDESGMPNNRFLAERTGGTYSTLKVQPAELEDSGVYFCASSRAAYNEQFFGPGTRLTVL.

This clonotype was observed a handful of times. The chain joins TRBV11-2 to TRBJ2-3, with 10 bases aligning to TRBD2. V lost 2 bases and J lost 6; bases outside the gene matches: 5. The CDR3 contains 15 residues. Germline V gives CDR1 SGHAT, CDR2 FQNNGV. The DNA for the CDR3 is TGTGCCAGCAGCTTAATGTCTAGCGGGAGTGATACGCAGTATTTT. It encodes CASSLMSSGSDTQYF.

The chain combines TRBV4-1 with TRBJ1-1, with a tentative D call TRBD1 (5 bases). The germline V gene encodes CDR1 MGHRA and CDR2 YSYEKL. V lost 3 bases and J lost 3, with 14 bases in between. The CDR3 covers 15 residues. CDR3 DNA: TGCGCCAGCAGCCACGCAGGGACGGGAGACACTGAAGCTTTCTTT. Protein: CASSHAGTGDTEAFF.

There are a few counts of this clonotype. The chain links TRBV6-2 or TRBV6-3 to TRBJ1-5, with D hard to call. CDR3 length equals 15 residues. Germline-derived CDR1 and CDR2 are MNHEY and SVGEGT. V shed 6 bases and J shed 0 bases, with 12 bases lying between them. CDR3 region: CASRTSGNSNQPQHF. CDR3 DNA: TGTGCCAGCAGGACGAGTGGGAATAGCAATCAGCCCCAGCATTTT.

The rearrangement joins TRBV7-8 to TRBJ2-2, with D perhaps TRBD2 (6 bases). The germline gives CDR1 SGHVS, CDR2 FQNEAQ. V was clipped by 2 bases and J by 1 base, with 11 bases between them. The CDR3 length is 16 residues. The CDR3 loop is CASSLLEGQNTGELFF. CDR3 in DNA: TGTGCCAGCAGCTTATTGGAGGGGCAGAACACCGGGGAGCTGTTTTTT.

The CDR3, as DNA: TGTGCCAGCAGCTTTGTAGCTGAAGCTTTCTTT. The encoded protein is CASSFVAEAFF. The chain is built from TRBV5-8 and TRBJ1-1, with D unresolved. The CDR3 runs to 11 residues. With 2 bases removed from V and 6 bases from J, the gap between germline ends came to 5 bases. Germline V gene lookup returns CDR1 SGHTS and CDR2 YDEGEE.